This is a list of T cell receptor beta chains from one sample in a study of T cell repertoires in cytomegalovirus infection. TCRdb reanalysed the reads using MiXCR and keeps one entry per CDR3 protein. The repertoire includes about 100,000 distinct CDR3 sequences, under 25% of them detected once, and about two fifths sits in the top ten. Sequenced material: CD8+ T cells from PBMCs. These receptors all come from a human donor in good health (CMV status not recorded). Some clones in this sample may be carry-over from other donors' samples. The CDR3 runs from the conserved cysteine through the conserved F or W. D genes are given only for firm matches. Size is omitted from some rows. Given values are once, few, many or a class for expanded clones.

many,TRBV28,NA,TRBJ1-5,15,TGTGCCAGCAACTACGGGAATGCTGGTCCTCAGCCCCAGCATTTT,CASNYGNAGPQPQHF
NA,TRBV5-1,NA,TRBJ2-5,14,TGCGCCAGCAGCAAAGGCGGGGCGCCCGAGACCCAGTACTTC,CASSKGGAPETQYF
NA,TRBV11-2,TRBD2,TRBJ2-1,16,TGTGCCAGCAGCTTGGAACTAGCGCCGTCCTACAATGAGCAGTTCTTC,CASSLELAPSYNEQFF
NA,TRBV2,NA,TRBJ2-5,14,TGTGCCAGCAGTGAAAATTTATTCCAAGAGACCCAGTACTTC,CASSENLFQETQYF
few,TRBV7-2,TRBD2,TRBJ2-1,14,TGTGCCAGCAGCCCTATACAACTAGCGGTGGAGCAGTTCTTC,CASSPIQLAVEQFF
medium-sized,TRBV7-2,NA,TRBJ1-2,16,TGTGCCAGCAGCTCAGAGGCGGCAGGGGAACAATTTGGCTACACCTTC,CASSSEAAGEQFGYTF
NA,TRBV2,NA,TRBJ1-1,13,TGTGCCAGGGGGGGCCTAGGGGGCACTGAAGCTTTCTTT,CARGGLGGTEAFF
NA,TRBV28,NA,TRBJ2-3,15,TGTGCCAGCAGTTTCGGTTCAGGGAGCACAGATACGCAGTATTTT,CASSFGSGSTDTQYF
NA,TRBV27,NA,TRBJ2-2,14,TGTGCCAGCAGTTTAGATTGGGGGCAGGGGGAGCTGTTTTTT,CASSLDWGQGELFF
few,TRBV2,NA,TRBJ1-1,16,TGTGCCAGCAGGGCGCGCTGGGGGCGTGAGGACACTGAAGCTTTCTTT,CASRARWGREDTEAFF
few,TRBV7-9,NA,TRBJ2-1,17,TGTGCCAGCAGCCCCTTTGGATACAGGAGCTCCTACAATGAGCAGTTCTTC,CASSPFGYRSSYNEQFF
few,TRBV10-2,NA,TRBJ1-5,16,TGCGCCAGCAGTGAAGGGAAGACCTATAGCAATCAGCCCCAGCATTTT,CASSEGKTYSNQPQHF
NA,TRBV12-3/TRBV12-4,NA,TRBJ2-5,18,TGTGCCAGCAGTGGCGAGTTCGGGGGGCCTCCTCCCAAAGAGACCCAGTACTTC,CASSGEFGGPPPKETQYF
few,TRBV11-2,NA,TRBJ2-7,14,TGTGCCAGCAGCTACGGGGAGGCGACCTACGAGCAGTACTTC,CASSYGEATYEQYF
few,TRBV5-8,NA,TRBJ2-5,17,TGTGCCAGCACTCCCTCACGGGGTAGCGGCCCGGGGGAGACCCAGTACTTC,CASTPSRGSGPGETQYF
few,TRBV20-1,NA,TRBJ2-7,12,TGCAGTCCTAGGGGGGCAAACGACGAGCAGTACTTC,CSPRGANDEQYF
once,TRBV5-6,NA,TRBJ2-7,12,TGTGCCAGCAGCCAAGGGATCTACGAGCAGTACTTC,CASSQGIYEQYF
few,TRBV18,NA,TRBJ2-5,13,TGTGCCAGCTCACCAGGTGGGAGTGAGACCCAGTACTTC,CASSPGGSETQYF
NA,TRBV28,NA,TRBJ1-5,15,TGTGCCAGCAGTTTGACGGGGGATAGCAATCAGCCCCAGCATTTT,CASSLTGDSNQPQHF
NA,TRBV12-3/TRBV12-4,TRBD1,TRBJ2-5,17,TGTGCCAGCAGCCCCTCAGGGGGTGGCACGCTGGGAGAGACCCAGTACTTC,CASSPSGGGTLGETQYF
few,TRBV12-3/TRBV12-4,TRBD2,TRBJ2-1,13,TGTGCCAGCAGCAGGGACTTGGCGGGAGGGCTGATCTTC,CASSRDLAGGLIF
NA,TRBV7-9,NA,TRBJ1-1,16,TGTGCTAGCAGTTGGGTGAGTGGGGGCAGGAGCACTGAAGCTTTCTTT,CASSWVSGGRSTEAFF
NA,TRBV19,NA,TRBJ2-5,15,TGTGCCAGTAGTATAATGGGCACTAGCCAAGAGACCCAGTACTTC,CASSIMGTSQETQYF
NA,TRBV27,TRBD1,TRBJ1-2,14,TGTGCCAGCAGTTTATCGACAGGGGAGAACGGCTACACCTTC,CASSLSTGENGYTF
many,TRBV4-1,NA,TRBJ1-1,17,TGCGCCAGCAGCCAAGATTTGGGCCCGAGGGTGGACACTGAAGCTTTCTTT,CASSQDLGPRVDTEAFF
NA,TRBV6-2/TRBV6-3,NA,TRBJ1-2,10,TGTGCCAGCAGTTCCCCCGGCTACACCTTC,CASSSPGYTF
NA,TRBV10-3,TRBD1,TRBJ1-1,14,TGTGCCATCAGGTCAACAGGGGGGAACACTGAAGCTTTCTTT,CAIRSTGGNTEAFF
many,TRBV29-1,NA,TRBJ2-7,16,TGCAGCGTTGAAGGTACGGAGGAGAGTACTGGGTACGAGCAGTACTTC,CSVEGTEESTGYEQYF
many,TRBV7-2,NA,TRBJ2-1,16,TGTGCCAGCAGCCCCGGTTCTGGGGGGCACTACAATGAGCAGTTCTTC,CASSPGSGGHYNEQFF
few,TRBV19,NA,TRBJ1-1,15,TGTGCCAGTAGTATCTCCCCGCAGGGCTACACTGAAGCTTTCTTT,CASSISPQGYTEAFF
many,TRBV7-2,NA,TRBJ1-5,16,TGTGCCAGCAGCTTAGCACCCCCAGGGGTCAATCAGCCCCAGCATTTT,CASSLAPPGVNQPQHF
NA,TRBV28,NA,TRBJ1-4,13,TGTGCCAGCAGCCCGGCGGGTAATGAAAAACTGTTTTTT,CASSPAGNEKLFF
NA,TRBV12-3/TRBV12-4,NA,TRBJ1-1,12,TGTGCCAGCAGTACGACCGGTCCTGAAGCTTTCTTT,CASSTTGPEAFF